This T cell receptor beta chain appears in the sequencing data of a study of cytomegalovirus exposure and HLA in healthy donors. Study results and limitations: Despite most TCR sequences being rare, some public TCRs occurred in many donors. Later analysis identified a missense DCLRE1C variant that was linked to TCR beta V- and J-gene trimming.

The CDR3 is made up of 14 amino acids. Per germline, CDR1 SSHAT and CDR2 FNYEAQ (reference sequence). Trimming pared 1 base from V and 5 bases from J, leaving 12 bases between. It was with 60 Vbeta and 13 Jbeta primers that the PCR ran. The repertoire was sequenced with immunoSEQ multiplex PCR; TCRdb's copy has only in-frame clones and lacks some. The table includes 150,000 to 200,000 clones, roughly 80% detected once. Regarding this clone: Its antigen is not identified.

This rearrangement joins TRBV7-7 to TRBJ2-7; D possibly corresponds to TRBD1 (5 bases). Sequencing was performed on PBMCs. The sequence derives from a human donor in good health. DNA for the CDR3: TGTGCCAGCAGCTTAGGCCAGGGTAACCACGAGCAGTACTTC. Translated, it gives CASSLGQGNHEQYF.